The 6 T cell receptor beta chains below all came from one sample that was sequenced in a study of T cells in Graves' hyperthyroidism and ophthalmopathy. Researchers took RNA transcripts and amplified the TCR beta CDR3 regions from them. HTBI primers were the set used in a first-round RT-PCR of the TCR CDR3. Via MiXCR, TCRdb re-called the multiplex PCR reads, giving one row per CDR3 protein. Of around 300,000 distinct CDR3 sequences in the sample, more than 11% are singletons; the top ten hold 20% to 25%. The specimen sequenced was blood. These receptors originate from a woman aged 30 to 39 with Graves' hyperthyroidism.

This clonotype was seen at least ten times. This CDR3 reads CSALDRGLSYEQYF. The CDR3 coding sequence is TGCAGTGCTCTTGACAGGGGGCTCTCCTACGAGCAGTACTTC. This chain joins TRBV20-1 and TRBJ2-7; TRBD1 matches at 10 bases. The CDR3 contains 14 residues. Per germline, CDR1 DFQATT and CDR2 SNEGSKA (reference sequence). The ends lost 5 bases at V and 0 bases at J; junction bases unmatched: 4.

The rearrangement joins TRBV19 to TRBJ2-6; TRBD1 matches at 9 bases. Germline V lookup: CDR1 LNHDA, CDR2 SQIVND (reference sequence). The J segment lost 3 bases and the V segment lost 10 bases, leaving 7 bases of the junction unmatched. The CDR3 consists of 15 residues. CDR3 amino acids: CATNRGRYGANVLTF. The CDR3 coding sequence is TGTGCCACTAACAGGGGGCGGTATGGGGCCAACGTCCTGACTTTC.

This clonotype was counted many times. The chain recombines TRBV7-2 with TRBJ2-3; 13 positions agree with TRBD2. The CDR3 has 16 residues. The germline CDR1 and CDR2 sequences are SGHTA and FQGNSA. After removal of 1 base from V and 7 bases from J, the junction contained 5 bases not matched to a gene. CDR3 loop: CASSLEGLAGINTQYF. CDR3 nucleotide sequence: TGTGCCAGCAGCTTAGAGGGACTAGCGGGAATCAATACGCAGTATTTT.

This clonotype was counted at least ten times. The chain recombines TRBV6-2 or TRBV6-3 with TRBJ2-5; D may match TRBD1 or TRBD2 (5 bases each). V lost 0 bases and J lost 1, with 9 bases in between. The CDR3 has 15 residues. The germline CDR1 and CDR2 sequences are MNHEY and SVGEGT. CDR3 loop: CASSYSRGFQETQYF. For the CDR3, the DNA is TGTGCCAGCAGTTACTCGAGGGGTTTCCAAGAGACCCAGTACTTC.

The chain uses TRBV20-1 and TRBJ2-1; the D is unclear. CDR3 length: 14 amino acids. With 3 bases removed from V and 8 bases from J, the gap between germline ends came to 17 bases. Germline CDR1 DFQATT, CDR2 SNEGSKA (reference sequence). The CDR3 sequence: CSASRGSSGHEQFF. The DNA for the CDR3 is TGCAGTGCTAGTCGCGGCAGCTCGGGCCATGAGCAGTTCTTC.

This clonotype was observed at least ten times. The DNA for the CDR3 is TGTGCCAGCAGTCCCCTCCGGACAAGTCCCTACGAGCAGTACTTC. It translates to CASSPLRTSPYEQYF. This chain joins TRBV28 and TRBJ2-7; maybe TRBD1 (5 bases). CDR1 is MDHEN, CDR2 SYDVKM, per germline. V was clipped by 5 bases and J by 2 bases, with 16 bases between them. The CDR3 covers 15 residues.